This entry lists 20 T cell receptor beta chains sequenced from one sample in a study of shared clonotypes between healthy human individuals. Profiling relied on immunoSEQ multiplex PCR, and the TCRdb table lists in-frame clones only, not all of them. This sample carries over 2 million clones, approximately 90% of them seen once, and the ten largest clones take more than 0.35%. Sequences were obtained from naive CD4+ T cells from PBMCs. The sample's subset: CD45RA+ positively selected. The receptor source for this set is a man between 18 and 35 years old in good health. Some clones in this sample may be carry-over from other donors' samples.

The chain recombines TRBV30 with TRBJ2-7, with D possibly being TRBD1 (6 bases). Per germline, CDR1 GTSNPN and CDR2 SVGIG (reference sequence). This CDR3 region has 14 residues. V was cut by 2 bases and J by 0 bases, with 11 bases left in between. The CDR3 bases are TGTGCCTGGAGTAGGGACATAACCTCCTACGAGCAGTACTTC. It specifies CAWSRDITSYEQYF.

J is TRBJ2-7 and V is TRBV28, with a tentative D call TRBD1 (6 bases). Looked up from germline, CDR1 is MDHEN and CDR2 is SYDVKM. Trimming left V 4 bases short and J 1 base short, with 11 bases between. CDR3 length equals 14 residues. The CDR3 reads CASSWQGISYEQYF. The CDR3 DNA sequence: TGTGCCAGCAGTTGGCAGGGGATTTCCTACGAGCAGTACTTC.

The chain employs TRBV29-1 and TRBJ2-7; the match to TRBD1 covers 8 bases. J gave up 4 bases and V 1 base, and 9 bases lay outside the gene matches. Germline CDR1 reads SQVTM; CDR2 reads ANQGSEA. The CDR3 has 15 residues. CDR3 nucleotide sequence: TGCAGCGTTGAAGGGCTGTCAGGGGGCAGGTACGAGCAGTACTTC. Translated, it gives CSVEGLSGGRYEQYF.

V usage is TRBV5-4 and J usage is TRBJ2-7; a weak D match, TRBD2 (5 bases). Trimming removed 4 bases at V and 0 bases at J, with 11 bases between. The CDR3 extends over 14 amino acids. The germline CDR1 and CDR2 sequences are SGHNT and YYREEE (reference sequence). For the CDR3, the DNA is TGTGCCAGCAGCGGACTGGGATCCTCCTACGAGCAGTACTTC. This gives the protein CASSGLGSSYEQYF.

J is TRBJ2-7 and V is TRBV4-2, with TRBD2 matching 8 bases. Unmatched junction bases numbered 7, after V lost 4 bases and J lost 2 bases. Looked up from germline, CDR1 is LGHNA and CDR2 is YNFKEQ. The CDR3 is made up of 15 amino acids. The CDR3 loop is CASSLRTSQPYEQYF. The CDR3 DNA is TGTGCCAGCAGCCTACGGACTAGCCAGCCCTACGAGCAGTACTTC.

The chain is built from TRBV6-5 and TRBJ2-2, with TRBD1 identical over 9 bases. Germline V gene sequence: CDR1 MNHEY, CDR2 SVGAGI. There are 16 residues in the CDR3. The trim removed 5 bases at V and 4 bases at J, leaving 8 bases unmatched. The DNA of the CDR3 is TGTGCCAGCAGTCACTGGGACAGGGACTCCACCGGGGAGCTGTTTTTT. As protein: CASSHWDRDSTGELFF.

This clone was seen just once. Written as DNA, the CDR3 is TGCGCCAGCAACCGGCAGGGGTCGGAGGGCTATGGCTACACCTTC. It codes for CASNRQGSEGYGYTF. The V and J genes are TRBV5-1 and TRBJ1-2; TRBD1 is a possible D gene (6 bases). Trimming stripped 6 bases from V and 4 bases from J, with 19 bases between. The CDR3 runs 15 residues. Germline CDR1 SGHRS, CDR2 YFSETQ. Based on the CDR3 plus reference TRBV5-1 and TRBJ1-2, the full variable domain is KAGVTQTPRYLIKTRGQQVTLSCSPISGHRSVSWYQQTPGQGLQFLFEYFSETQRNKGNFPGRFSGRQFSNSRSEMNVSTLELGDSALYLCASNRQGSEGYGYTFGSGTRLTVV.

The rearrangement uses TRBV18 and TRBJ2-5; D not certain. The germline V gene has CDR1 KGHSH and CDR2 LQKENI. This CDR3 has 14 amino acids. The V and J ends lost 2 bases and 4 bases respectively, with 11 bases between them. The CDR3 sequence is CASSPSTPGETQYF. The CDR3 DNA reads as TGTGCCAGCTCACCAAGTACCCCAGGAGAGACCCAGTACTTC.

This clone has only one observation. One end of the junction fails to match germline, which may point to a read error. The same CDR3 arises from other DNA sequences in this sample as well. V usage is TRBV6-5 and J usage is TRBJ1-4, with 7 bases lining up with TRBD1. Germline V gene sequence: CDR1 MNHEY, CDR2 SVGAGI. The length of the CDR3 is 14 residues. CDR3 sequence: CASSQRDRYEKLFF. The CDR3 DNA is TGTGCCAGCAGTCAACGGGACAGATATGAAAAATTGTTTTTT.

The genes are TRBV7-3 and TRBJ2-7; TRBD2 matches at 9 bases. This CDR3 contains 15 residues. Trimming cost V 1 base and J 2 bases; bases outside gene matches: 3. CDR1 is SGHTA and CDR2 is FQGTGA in the germline V gene. CDR3 sequence (DNA): TGTGCCAGCAGCTTAAATGCGGGAGGGCCCTACGAGCAGTACTTC. Amino acids: CASSLNAGGPYEQYF.

V and J are TRBV7-9 and TRBJ2-3; D perhaps matches TRBD2 (6 bases). This CDR3 has 15 residues. Germline V gives CDR1 SEHNR, CDR2 FQNEAQ (reference sequence). V dropped 5 bases and J dropped 1 base, with 13 bases sitting between them. CDR3 DNA: TGTGCCAGCAGCCTCGGGCCTAGCGGCACAGATACGCAGTATTTT. This gives the protein CASSLGPSGTDTQYF.

The J gene is TRBJ2-6, the V gene TRBV18; unclear D gene. Germline V gene data show CDR1 as KGHSH and CDR2 as LQKENI. The CDR3 is 13 amino acids. Between the trimmed V and J ends, which lost 8 bases and 2 bases, there was a span of 7 bases. The CDR3 coding sequence is TGTGCCAGCCTTATGACTGGGGCCAACGTCCTGACTTTC. Translating it yields CASLMTGANVLTF.

The V and J genes are TRBV5-1 and TRBJ2-5; 7 bases are a match to TRBD2. V shed 4 bases and J 11 bases; nucleotides not matched to a gene: 8. Germline V gives CDR1 SGHRS, CDR2 YFSETQ. CDR3 length: 12 residues. Here the CDR3 DNA reads TGCGCCAGCAGCCCCCGTGGGGGGGAGCAGTACTTC. Its translation is CASSPRGGEQYF.

The chain has TRBV13 and TRBJ2-1; 7 bases fit TRBD2. This CDR3 is 12 amino acids long. Germline CDR1 reads PRHDT; CDR2 reads FYEKMQ (reference sequence). Trimming took 5 bases from V and 11 from J; bases not matched to a gene: 6. CDR3 nucleotides: TGTGCCAGCAGCCATTTAGCGGGTAAGCAGTTCTTC. Amino acid sequence: CASSHLAGKQFF.

The chain links TRBV9 to TRBJ1-5; 8 positions agree with TRBD1. CDR1 SGDLS and CDR2 YYNGEE come from the germline V gene. V lost 4 bases, J lost 10 bases, and 13 bases stayed unmatched. The CDR3 runs 15 residues. CDR3 in DNA: TGTGCCAGCAGCCGGGCCGGACAGGGTATTAGTCCCCAGCATTTT. The encoded protein is CASSRAGQGISPQHF. Looking up the rest from reference TRBV9 and TRBJ1-5 gives the full variable domain: DSGVTQTPKHLITATGQRVTLRCSPRSGDLSVYWYQQSLDQGLQFLIQYYNGEERAKGNILERFSAQQFPDLHSELNLSSLELGDSALYFCASSRAGQGISPQHFGDGTRLSIL.

The V gene is TRBV4-1, the J gene TRBJ2-7, with D uncertain. The ends were cut back, 1 base at V and 2 bases at J, with 12 bases in the middle. Per the germline V gene, CDR1 is MGHRA and CDR2 is YSYEKL. This CDR3 is built from 15 residues. The CDR3, as DNA: TGCGCCAGCAGCCAAGGGGCGACGATAACCTACGAGCAGTACTTC. It translates to CASSQGATITYEQYF.

V and J are TRBV4-2 and TRBJ2-6; D remains ambiguous. The CDR3 sequence is 16 residues long. CDR1 LGHNA and CDR2 YNFKEQ come from the germline V gene. Trimming pared 3 bases from V and 1 base from J, leaving 10 bases between. This CDR3 reads CASSHWGVSGANVLTF. The CDR3 bases are TGTGCCAGCAGCCACTGGGGTGTTTCTGGGGCCAACGTCCTGACTTTC.

V is TRBV7-6 and J is TRBJ2-1, with 11 bases matching TRBD2. The CDR3 has 16 amino acids. Germline CDR1 and CDR2: SGHVS and FNYEAQ. After removal of 5 bases from V and 2 bases from J, the junction contained 5 bases not matched to a gene. This chain's CDR3 is CASSPALAGAYNEQFF. CDR3 DNA: TGTGCCAGCAGCCCCGCACTAGCGGGAGCCTACAATGAGCAGTTCTTC.

V gene TRBV11-2 combines with J gene TRBJ1-1; the D gene is possibly TRBD1 (6 bases). This CDR3 spans 11 amino acids. The germline V gene encodes CDR1 SGHAT and CDR2 FQNNGV. V dropped 5 bases and J dropped 8 bases, with 9 bases sitting between them. The CDR3 is CASSVGTEAFF. CDR3 DNA: TGTGCCAGCAGCGTTGGGACAGAAGCTTTCTTT.

The genes are TRBV28 and TRBJ1-1; 10 bases are shared with TRBD1. Germline V gene data show CDR1 as MDHEN and CDR2 as SYDVKM. V dropped 7 bases and J dropped 10; count of bases not matched to a gene: 6. CDR3 length: 12 residues. The CDR3 DNA reads as TGTGCCAGCAAACCCGGGGACAGGGGAGCTTTCTTT. Translating it yields CASKPGDRGAFF.